The count of the clone carrying this T cell receptor beta chain is one. V lost 1 base and J lost 5, with 26 bases in between. Per the germline V gene, CDR1 is SQVTM and CDR2 is ANQGSEA. The CDR3 sequence is 18 residues long. From 500 ng of total RNA, TCR beta-specific cDNA was reverse-transcribed using a constant-region primer. Three nested multiplex PCR rounds of slightly modified ARM-PCR generated TCR beta libraries. Researchers ran the first two PCR rounds for about 11 cycles each with TRBV1-TRBV30 forward primers and a C-beta reverse primer. Via MiXCR, TCRdb re-called the multiplex PCR reads, giving one row per CDR3 protein. This sample yields about 180,000 distinct CDR3 sequences, of which over 45% are seen a single time; less than 75% belongs to the top ten. This record belongs to a study of tumor-infiltrating lymphocytes in primary liver carcinoma. In the study overall: Primary liver carcinoma in the patients was surgically resected.

Researchers drew blood RNA from unsorted whole blood and extracted germline DNA as well. Material: peripheral blood. The chain carries TRBV29-1 and TRBJ1-2; the D is unclear. The TCR sequence derives from a man aged 35 to 55 with primary liver carcinoma and hepatitis B virus infection. The CDR3 loop reads CSVEGLGSRSAFKYGYTF. The CDR3 DNA reads as TGCAGCGTTGAAGGTTTGGGCAGCCGGTCGGCTTTTAAGTATGGCTACACCTTC.